Listed here is a single T cell receptor (beta chain). Its antigen is unknown. Researchers took blood at baseline, on cycle 4 day 1, and on cycle 7 day 1. This sample is drawn from a study of OX40 agonist ivuxolimab in advanced cancers. The study's findings and limits: Patients with a partial response at 0.1-3.0 mg/kg had among the lowest clonal expansion. Low normalized T-cell clonal expansion also characterized some of the nonresponders.

Germline assignment: CDR1 MNHEY and CDR2 SVGAGI. Trimming took 6 bases from V and 5 from J; bases not matched to a gene: 9. The CDR3 contains 14 residues. Assay used: immunoSEQ multiplex PCR; TCRdb lists only in-frame clones, some missing. The table shows some 65,000 clones, with approximately 86% occurring only once. The starting material was CD4+ or CD8+ T cells sorted from blood, obtained in a trial of the OX40 agonist ivuxolimab. The sequence was obtained from an adult with an advanced solid tumor such as melanoma, head and neck, liver or kidney cancer. This rearrangement joins TRBV6-5 to TRBJ1-1; TRBD1 aligns across 7 bases. The CDR3 region has the DNA TGTGCCAGCAGCTCCAAGACAGGGCGAACTGAAGCTTTCTTT. Translation gives CASSSKTGRTEAFF.